The clone carrying this T cell receptor beta chain was recorded only once. One junction end does not reproduce the germline sequence, and a read error may be involved. Relying on iRepertoire HTBI primers and Arm-PCR of CDR3 regions, the team built TCR beta libraries. TCRdb reprocessed the multiplex PCR reads with MiXCR, giving one entry per CDR3 protein. The sample records more than 350,000 distinct CDR3 sequences, 15% being singletons. These data originate in a study of regulatory T cells in long-lasting Graves disease. The germline gives CDR1 DFQATT, CDR2 SNEGSKA (reference sequence). The length of the CDR3 is 14 residues. Time point reported: newly diagnosed GD, antithyroid drugs for less than 3 months. Generation of the TCR library employed RNA extracted from PBMCs. These same records also appear under a second study, on T cells in Graves' hyperthyroidism and ophthalmopathy.

The clonotype originates from a woman aged 30 to 39 with Graves disease. The sequences come from peripheral blood mononuclear cells (PBMCs), collected at new diagnosis, from a patient treated with antithyroid drugs. The V call is TRBV20-1, the J call TRBJ2-3; D gene uncertain. The CDR3 protein is CSARDSAITDTQCF. The CDR3 nucleotides are TGCAGTGCTAGAGATTCCGCTATCACAGATACGCAGTGTTTT.